What follows are 16 T cell receptor beta chains derived from one specimen sequenced in a study of shared clonotypes between healthy human individuals. The repertoire was sequenced with immunoSEQ multiplex PCR; TCRdb's copy has only in-frame clones and lacks some. The profile shows more than 550,000 clones, roughly two thirds of them singletons. The specimen was memory CD4+ T cells sorted from blood. The subset here: CD45RA-negative fraction. All receptors come from a woman aged 30 to 39 in good health.

The chain couples TRBV2 to TRBJ1-2; the D is unclear. V was cut by 8 bases and J by 0 bases, with 7 bases left in between. The CDR3 contains 12 residues. From germline, CDR1 is SNHLY and CDR2 FYNNEI. CDR3 protein: CASLKANYGYTF. The CDR3 region has the DNA TGTGCCAGCCTTAAAGCTAACTATGGCTACACCTTC. The full variable domain, rest sourced from reference TRBV2 and TRBJ1-2, is EPEVTQTPSHQVTQMGQEVILRCVPISNHLYFYWYRQILGQKVEFLVSFYNNEISEKSEIFDDQFSVERPDGSNFTLKIRSTKLEDSAMYFCASLKANYGYTFGSGTRLTVV.

This clone was recorded once. CDR3 sequence: CASSSSDRRVGQYF. Written as DNA, the CDR3 is TGTGCCAGCAGCTCCTCCGACAGGAGAGTTGGGCAGTACTTC. The V and J genes are TRBV11-2 and TRBJ2-7, with D possibly TRBD1 on 6 matching bases. The germline CDR1 and CDR2 sequences are SGHAT and FQNNGV. The CDR3 runs to 14 residues. V lost 4 bases, J lost 9 bases, and 19 bases lay in between.

The chain combines TRBV19 with TRBJ1-5; 7 nucleotides align to TRBD1. From germline, CDR1 is LNHDA and CDR2 SQIVND (reference sequence). Trimming took 4 bases from V and 4 from J; bases not matched to a gene: 7. The CDR3 runs 15 residues. The DNA of the CDR3 is TGTGCCAGTAGTACCGAGGGGGCTGGGAATCAGCCCCAGCATTTT. Translated, it gives CASSTEGAGNQPQHF. The variable domain in full, completed from reference TRBV19 and TRBJ1-5, reads DGGITQSPKYLFRKEGQNVTLSCEQNLNHDAMYWYRQDPGQGLRLIYYSQIVNDFQKGDIAEGYSVSREKKESFPLTVTSAQKNPTAFYLCASSTEGAGNQPQHFGDGTRLSIL.

The rearrangement uses TRBV19 and TRBJ2-1; D is uncertain. This CDR3 has 16 residues. The V end lost 5 bases, the J end lost 0 bases, and 14 bases lay between the germline ends. Germline CDR1 and CDR2: LNHDA and SQIVND (reference sequence). Here the CDR3 reads CASSPLWASSYNEQFF. As DNA, the CDR3 is TGTGCCAGTAGTCCCCTCTGGGCCTCCTCCTACAATGAGCAGTTCTTC.

The chain links TRBV7-8 to TRBJ2-1; 8 bases line up with TRBD2. Looked up from germline, CDR1 is SGHVS and CDR2 is FQNEAQ. The CDR3 runs 15 residues. The J segment lost 6 bases and the V segment lost 2 bases, leaving 6 bases of the junction unmatched. CDR3: CASSLSSGGANEQFF. The CDR3 DNA sequence: TGTGCCAGCAGCTTATCGTCGGGAGGGGCCAATGAGCAGTTCTTC. Supplemented by reference TRBV7-8 and TRBJ2-1, the full variable domain reads GAGVSQSPRYKVAKRGQDVALRCDPISGHVSLFWYQQALGQGPEFLTYFQNEAQLDKSGLPSDRFFAERPEGSVSTLKIQRTQQEDSAVYLCASSLSSGGANEQFFGPGTRLTVL.

This chain connects TRBV18 to TRBJ2-2, with D unclear. Trimming pared 1 base from V and 0 bases from J, leaving 12 bases between. This CDR3 is 17 amino acids long. The germline V gene encodes CDR1 KGHSH and CDR2 LQKENI. CDR3 sequence reads: CASSPRSGRTNTGELFF. CDR3 bases: TGTGCCAGCTCACCACGTTCCGGAAGAACGAACACCGGGGAGCTGTTTTTT.

J is TRBJ1-1 and V is TRBV18, with TRBD1 matching over 9 bases. The ends lost 6 bases at V and 6 bases at J; junction bases unmatched: 8. Germline CDR1 is KGHSH and CDR2 is LQKENI. The CDR3 runs to 14 residues. The chain's CDR3 is CASSPQDRGAEAFF. The DNA for the CDR3 is TGTGCCAGCTCGCCCCAGGACAGGGGAGCTGAAGCTTTCTTT.

This clone was picked up a small number of times. The V call is TRBV28, the J call TRBJ1-3; 7 bases map to TRBD1. Trimming took 8 bases from V and 5 from J; bases not matched to a gene: 9. Germline values: CDR1 MDHEN, CDR2 SYDVKM. The CDR3 totals 14 residues. Here the CDR3 reads CASRGRGQRNTIYF. The CDR3 nucleotides read TGTGCCAGCCGGGGGAGGGGGCAGAGAAACACCATATATTTT.

The V call is TRBV4-2, the J call TRBJ2-2; D might be TRBD2 (6 bases). The CDR3 covers 17 residues. The ends were cut back, 0 bases at V and 6 bases at J, with 17 bases in the middle. CDR1 and CDR2 (germline): LGHNA, YNFKEQ. This CDR3 reads CASSQDNGGVGAGELFF. In DNA form, the CDR3 reads TGTGCCAGCAGCCAAGACAACGGGGGTGTGGGGGCCGGGGAGCTGTTTTTT.

This clone was seen a handful of times. The V and J genes are TRBV18 and TRBJ1-6; TRBD1 matches 8 bases. V was pared by 3 bases and J by 7 bases, with 2 bases of the junction left unmatched. The CDR3 contains 14 residues. Germline V gives CDR1 KGHSH, CDR2 LQKENI. CDR3 nucleotides: TGTGCCAGCTCACCGAGGACAGGGAATTCACCCCTCCACTTT. This translates into CASSPRTGNSPLHF. Complete variable domain (other parts from reference TRBV18 and TRBJ1-6): NAGVMQNPRHLVRRRGQEARLRCSPMKGHSHVYWYRQLPEEGLKFMVYLQKENIIDESGMPKERFSAEFPKEGPSILRIQQVVRGDSAAYFCASSPRTGNSPLHFGNGTRLTVT.

This chain joins TRBV16 and TRBJ2-5; D is possibly TRBD2 (5 bases). CDR3 length equals 15 residues. CDR1 is KGHSY, CDR2 FQNENV, per germline. The V gene lost 3 bases and the J gene lost 6 bases, with 17 bases spanning the gap. CDR3 sequence: CASSQRSETIKTQYF. The DNA for the CDR3 is TGTGCCAGCAGCCAGCGAAGCGAGACTATAAAGACCCAGTACTTC. The full variable domain, in which reference TRBV16 and TRBJ2-5 provide the parts outside the CDR3, is GEEVAQTPKHLVRGEGQKAKLYCAPIKGHSYVFWYQQVLKNEFKFLISFQNENVFDETGMPKERFSAKCLPNSPCSLEIQATKLEDSAVYFCASSQRSETIKTQYFGPGTRLLVL.

The CDR3, as DNA: TGTGCCAGCAGTGATAGTGGCCGGCCGAACACTGAAGCTTTCTTT. It codes for CASSDSGRPNTEAFF. This chain uses TRBV6-4 with TRBJ1-1; D gene ambiguous. Trimming pared 3 bases from V and 1 base from J, leaving 12 bases between. The CDR3 is 15 residues long. Germline values: CDR1 MRHNA, CDR2 SNTAGT.

The V gene is TRBV7-2, the J gene TRBJ2-1, with 10 bases matching TRBD2. The CDR3 is made up of 16 amino acids. Germline values: CDR1 SGHTA, CDR2 FQGNSA. J gave up 10 bases and V 1 base, and 10 bases lay outside the gene matches. CDR3 region: CASSLGGLAGVLEQFF. For the CDR3, the DNA is TGTGCCAGCAGCTTAGGTGGGCTAGCGGGAGTCCTAGAGCAGTTCTTC.

J is TRBJ2-7 and V is TRBV28; 10 bases are shared with TRBD2. The CDR3 consists of 17 residues. Trimming at V came to 5 bases and at J to 4 bases, leaving 14 bases not matched to a gene. From germline, CDR1 is MDHEN and CDR2 SYDVKM. The CDR3 reads CASSLLHLSGRWYEQYF. DNA of the CDR3: TGTGCCAGCAGTCTACTCCACCTTAGCGGGAGGTGGTACGAGCAGTACTTC.

The genes are TRBV4-1 and TRBJ2-2, with D perhaps matching TRBD2 (5 bases). In germline, CDR1 is MGHRA, CDR2 YSYEKL. CDR3 size: 17 residues. V was pared by 0 bases and J by 5 bases, with 16 bases between. CDR3 amino acids: CASSQDPKAATTGELFF. The CDR3 nucleotides are TGCGCCAGCAGCCAAGATCCGAAAGCGGCCACGACCGGGGAGCTGTTTTTT.

The gene calls are TRBV19 and TRBJ1-3; no reliable D call. The germline V gene has CDR1 LNHDA and CDR2 SQIVND (reference sequence). Deletions cut 2 bases from V and 0 bases from J, with 11 bases between. The CDR3 is 16 amino acids. The CDR3 region is CASSITSVSSGNTIYF. DNA of the CDR3: TGTGCCAGTAGTATAACTTCGGTTTCCTCTGGAAACACCATATATTTT.